This T cell receptor (beta chain) was profiled in a study of OX40 agonist ivuxolimab in advanced cancers. Study at large: The study enrolled dose-escalation patients with hepatocellular carcinoma, melanoma, renal cell or head and neck cancer.

Concerning this clone: Its antigen is not identified.

Autoimmune disease history or systemic immunosuppression excluded patients. Baseline, cycle 4 day 1, and cycle 7 day 1 were the blood sampling points. TCRdb's copy holds only in-frame clones and misses some; the assay was immunoSEQ multiplex PCR. This sample yields tens of thousands of clones, of which around 77% are seen a single time; 20% to 25% belongs to the top ten. Overall study findings and caveats: A proportion of nonresponders additionally exhibited low normalized T-cell clonal expansion.

Trimming shortened V by 2 bases and J by 5 bases, and 15 bases separated the two germline ends. CDR3 size: 15 residues. Per the germline V gene, CDR1 is SGHVS and CDR2 is FNYEAQ. Sequenced material: CD4+ or CD8+ T cells sorted from blood, taken in a trial of the OX40 agonist ivuxolimab. V gene TRBV7-6 combines with J gene TRBJ1-1, with D perhaps TRBD1 (5 bases). The receptor was isolated from an adult with an advanced solid tumor such as melanoma, head and neck, liver or kidney cancer. For the CDR3, the DNA is TGTGCCAGCAGCTTAACAGGCGGCGGATTTACTGAAGCTTTCTTT. It is translated as CASSLTGGGFTEAFF.